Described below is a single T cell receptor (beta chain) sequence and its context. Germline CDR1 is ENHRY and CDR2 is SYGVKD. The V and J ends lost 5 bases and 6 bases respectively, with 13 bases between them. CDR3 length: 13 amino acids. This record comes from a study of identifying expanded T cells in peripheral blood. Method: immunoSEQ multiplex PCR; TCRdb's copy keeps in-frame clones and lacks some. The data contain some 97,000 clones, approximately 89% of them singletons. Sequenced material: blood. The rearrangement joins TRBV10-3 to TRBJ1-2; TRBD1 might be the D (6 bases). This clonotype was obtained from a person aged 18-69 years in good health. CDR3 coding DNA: TGTGCCATCAGTACAGGGTTAAGGGATGGCTACACCTTC. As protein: CAISTGLRDGYTF.